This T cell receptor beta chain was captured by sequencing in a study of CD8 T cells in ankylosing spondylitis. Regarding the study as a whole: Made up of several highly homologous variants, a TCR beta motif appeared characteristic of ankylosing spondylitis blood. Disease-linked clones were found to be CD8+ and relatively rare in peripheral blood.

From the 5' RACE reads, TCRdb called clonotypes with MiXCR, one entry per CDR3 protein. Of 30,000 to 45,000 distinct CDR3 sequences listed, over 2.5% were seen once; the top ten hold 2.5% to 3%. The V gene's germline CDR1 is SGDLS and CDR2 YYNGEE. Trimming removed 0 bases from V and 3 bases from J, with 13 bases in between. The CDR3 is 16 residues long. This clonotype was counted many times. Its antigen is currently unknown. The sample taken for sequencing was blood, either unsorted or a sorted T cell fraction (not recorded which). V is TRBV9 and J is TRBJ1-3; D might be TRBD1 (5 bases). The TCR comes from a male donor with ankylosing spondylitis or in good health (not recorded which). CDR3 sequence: CASSVVGRASGNTIYF. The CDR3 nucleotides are TGTGCCAGCAGCGTAGTTGGCAGGGCCAGTGGAAACACCATATATTTT.